This TCR beta chain was retrieved from a study of T cells after yellow fever vaccination. Study-wide background: Preparation of the low-cell-number fractions used SMART-Seq v4 Ultra Low Input.

This clonotype was seen only a few times. TCRdb independently ran MiXCR on the 5' RACE reads; one entry per CDR3 protein. The sample has roughly 250,000 distinct CDR3 sequences; over 10% are singletons. Germline CDR1 MNHEY, CDR2 SVGEGT. The CDR3 spans 14 residues. Losses at the gene ends were 10 bases for V and 3 bases for J; bases not matched to a gene: 9. The sample here was CD4+ T cells sorted from PBMCs, taken 45 days after the yellow fever booster vaccination. The clonotype originates from a man aged 30 to 45 who received the YFV17D yellow fever vaccine. This chain uses TRBV6-2 or TRBV6-3 with TRBJ2-7, with 10 bases fitting TRBD2. The CDR3: CATQRLAGIYEQYF. The DNA of the CDR3 is TGTGCCACCCAACGACTAGCGGGCATCTACGAGCAGTACTTC.